The source of this T cell receptor beta chain is a study of T cells after yellow fever vaccination. About the research overall: For low cell numbers, libraries were made with SMART-Seq v4 Ultra Low Input. General study points: Among primary-vaccination clones, most reappeared after the booster, at about 95% for CD4 and around 90% for CD8. A secondary response was less intense yet reached its peak sooner, at day 5 versus 15.

In making TCR cDNA, 5'RACE template switching added a universal primer site and UMIs to it. TCRdb called the 5' RACE reads again in MiXCR, with one record for every CDR3 protein. The sample lists about 210,000 distinct CDR3 sequences, under 3.5% occurring once. This CDR3 has 20 amino acids. Trimming pared 1 base from V and 0 bases from J, leaving 19 bases between. Germline V gene sequence: CDR1 SGHVS, CDR2 FQNEAQ. In this sample, this clonotype turned up a few times. Antigen: not known. The chain links TRBV7-8 to TRBJ2-6; D is uncertain. This clonotype was sampled from a man between 18 and 35 years old who received the YFV17D yellow fever vaccine. This sample comprised CD4+ T cells sorted from PBMCs, obtained 10 days after the yellow fever booster vaccination. The CDR3 coding sequence is TGTGCCAGCAGCTTAGTAGGCCGCAGGATTTTCGACTCTGGGGCCAACGTCCTGACTTTC. Translated, it gives CASSLVGRRIFDSGANVLTF.